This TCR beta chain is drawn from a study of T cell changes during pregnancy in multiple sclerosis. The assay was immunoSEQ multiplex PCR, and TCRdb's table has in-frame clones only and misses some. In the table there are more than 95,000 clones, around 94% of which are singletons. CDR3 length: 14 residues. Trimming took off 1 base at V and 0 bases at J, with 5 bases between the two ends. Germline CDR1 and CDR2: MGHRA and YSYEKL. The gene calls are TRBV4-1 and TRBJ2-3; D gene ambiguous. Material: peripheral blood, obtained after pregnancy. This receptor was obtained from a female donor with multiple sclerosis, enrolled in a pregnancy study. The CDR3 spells CASSQVVSTDTQYF. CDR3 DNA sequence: TGCGCCAGCAGCCAAGTCGTAAGCACAGATACGCAGTATTTT.